The rows below give T cell receptor beta chains drawn from one sample of a study of graft-versus-host responses after intestinal transplantation. Antigens for these TCRs are unknown. Libraries were prepared by immunoSEQ multiplex PCR; TCRdb keeps only in-frame clonotypes and omits some of them. Of about 96,000 clones in the sample, roughly nine tenths were seen once. This sample comprised unstimulated CD4+ T cells sorted from spleen or lymph node cells, obtained before intestinal transplant. All receptors come from a human donor who received an intestinal transplant. Each CDR3 is given with its conserved first and last residue. D genes are given only for firm matches. Clone size is given for some rows only: seen once, a few or many times, or a class if the clone is expanded.

j_call | clone_size | v_call | d_call | cdr3_aa
TRBJ2-3 | once | TRBV6-5 | . | CASSYSSSFGGDTQYF
TRBJ2-7 | . | TRBV2 | TRBD1 | CASSERFPGQDEQYF
TRBJ2-2 | . | TRBV30 | . | CAWADRSGTGELFF
TRBJ2-1 | . | TRBV7-6 | TRBD2 | CASSRLAGGNSYNEQFF
TRBJ2-7 | . | TRBV4-2 | . | CASSQGLGYYEQYF
TRBJ1-1 | . | TRBV28 | TRBD1 | CASSLWTGGNTEAFF
TRBJ1-4 | few | TRBV5-1 | . | CASSLEYGRGRVF
TRBJ2-1 | . | TRBV14 | . | CASSQDLIADEQFF
TRBJ2-7 | . | TRBV27 | TRBD2 | CASSSFGTRTYEQYF
TRBJ1-5 | . | TRBV14 | TRBD1 | CASSPVPRGSLAEASSNQPQHF
TRBJ2-1 | . | TRBV6-6 | TRBD2 | CASSYLAGDRNEQFF
TRBJ1-1 | . | TRBV4-3 | . | CASSASKHRAMNTEAFF
TRBJ2-7 | . | TRBV2 | TRBD1 | CASSGDRVHEQYF
TRBJ1-1 | . | TRBV4-3 | . | CASSQDLRSNTEAFF
TRBJ2-1 | . | TRBV18 | TRBD2 | CASSTRLAANEQFF
TRBJ1-1 | . | TRBV7-6 | . | CASSPQGLEAFF
TRBJ1-6 | . | TRBV5-1 | TRBD1 | CASSDRGSYNSPLHF
TRBJ2-2 | . | TRBV25-1 | TRBD1 | CASSDVRVTGDTGELFF
TRBJ2-7 | . | TRBV29-1 | TRBD2 | CSVEDGAGESYEQYF
TRBJ2-5 | . | TRBV27 | . | CASSLYGSRETQYF
TRBJ1-6 | . | TRBV7-2 | . | CASSLNSSPLHF
TRBJ2-7 | . | TRBV5-6 | . | CASSRPGPSYEQYF
TRBJ2-5 | . | TRBV4-1 | TRBD2 | CASSHRPGTSGGAQETQYF
TRBJ1-5 | . | TRBV7-2 | . | CASSLATGSNQPQHF
TRBJ2-1 | . | TRBV19 | . | CASTLNNEQFF
TRBJ2-5 | . | TRBV28 | TRBD2 | CASTNSGATGETQYF
TRBJ2-5 | . | TRBV7-8 | . | CASRGLLETQYF
TRBJ2-7 | . | TRBV5-1 | TRBD1 | CASSSTGPSYEQYF
TRBJ2-7 | . | TRBV6-6 | TRBD1 | CASTEPGQGSYEQYF
TRBJ2-7 | . | TRBV10-3 | . | CAISEKTVDEQYF
TRBJ1-1 | . | TRBV5-1 | TRBD1 | CASSLTGVTEAFF
TRBJ1-6 | . | TRBV4-2 | . | CASRPAGVHSPLHF
TRBJ1-2 | . | TRBV25-1 | TRBD1 | CASQIGTGARPYYGYTF
TRBJ1-2 | . | TRBV5-1 | TRBD1 | CASSGQPGQGGYGYTF
TRBJ1-4 | . | TRBV5-6 | . | CASSLGAEKLFF
TRBJ2-5 | . | TRBV7-9 | TRBD1 | CASSLDRGLSDQETQYF
TRBJ1-4 | . | TRBV18 | . | CASSPRPTGEKLFF
TRBJ1-5 | . | TRBV27 | TRBD1 | CASARGDRGDQPQHF
TRBJ2-1 | . | TRBV7-2 | TRBD2 | CASSLRGETSGGVLNEQFF
TRBJ2-5 | . | TRBV27 | TRBD2 | CASSQMGLAGQKTQYF
TRBJ1-2 | once | TRBV10-2 | . | CATQGRAGYTF
TRBJ2-1 | . | TRBV10-2 | . | CASSEGPSIQFF
TRBJ2-1 | . | TRBV5-1 | . | CASSLVLARDEQFF